This TCR beta chain was identified during a study of neurological immune-mediated disorders. This CDR3 has 12 residues. CDR1 and CDR2 from the germline V gene are MNHNS and SASEGT. Trimming pared 11 bases from V and 5 bases from J, leaving 15 bases between. Unsorted libraries were generated from 2 million PBMCs. These cells had been stored in RNAlater at -80 C. Overall study results and limits: As far as clinical or MRI features were concerned, none was associated with the multiple sclerosis repertoire cluster.

Points on this clonotype: Its specificity is unknown.

Synthesis of cDNA was accomplished via 5'RACE employing 10-nucleotide random UMIs. TCRdb passed the 5' RACE reads through MiXCR, listing each CDR3 protein once. The sample lists 50,000 or so distinct CDR3 sequences, about 3% occurring once. The sample was PBMCs. This sequence originates from a man between 40 and 49 years old with multiple sclerosis. The J gene is TRBJ2-5, the V gene TRBV6-1; TRBD1 might be the D (6 bases). The CDR3, as DNA: TGTGCCGGCCACAGGGTAGGGGAGACCCAGTACTTC. This encodes CAGHRVGETQYF.